The sequence of this T cell receptor (beta chain) was determined in a study of blood T cell repertoires in COVID-19. Germline V gene sequence: CDR1 KGHSH, CDR2 LQKENI. The CDR3 consists of 14 residues. J gave up 6 bases and V 6 bases, and 6 bases lay outside the gene matches. Regarding this clone: In the same sample, other DNA sequences code for this CDR3.

Here immunoSEQ multiplex PCR was the method, and the copy in TCRdb shows in-frame clones only, minus some. The table includes about 300,000 clones, about 80% detected once. The sequenced sample was peripheral blood. This receptor was identified in a woman aged 45-60 years who had recovered from COVID-19. The V call is TRBV18, the J call TRBJ2-3; 10 bases match TRBD1. CDR3 DNA sequence: TGTGCCAGCTCCCCCGGGACAGGGGTCGATACGCAGTATTTT. This gives the protein CASSPGTGVDTQYF.